Below, one TCR beta chain is given with its context. Its antigen is undetermined. Sampled 1 year posttransplant, controls received myeloablative marrow transplants, methotrexate and a calcineurin inhibitor. This specimen comes from a study of T cells after posttransplantation cyclophosphamide. Study-level findings and limits: Later blood repertoires were often dominated by clones from the donor CD8+ memory compartment. TRB overlap between skin or GI tissue T cells and blood was limited. After PTCy, TRB diversity resembled that of CNI/methotrexate controls.

This CDR3 is 14 amino acids long. Germline CDR1 is SGDLS and CDR2 is YYNGEE. V gave up 0 bases and J gave up 2 bases, with 8 bases separating them. Measured with immunoSEQ multiplex PCR; TCRdb has only the in-frame clones, and not every one. Of about 21,000 clones detected, 86% appear once; the ten largest clones hold about 2%. The clonotype was recovered from a female patient in her 30s who received an allogeneic stem cell transplant from an unrelated donor, was CMV-positive, and had acute and chronic GVHD. Some T cells may trace back to the graft donor. Sequencing was performed on PBMCs, taken about 400 days after allogeneic stem cell transplant with calcineurin inhibitor and methotrexate. This sequence joins TRBV9 and TRBJ1-1; tentative D call: TRBD1 (6 bases). The CDR3 here is CASSVVRGNTEAFF. The CDR3 bases are TGTGCCAGCAGCGTAGTCAGGGGTAACACTGAAGCTTTCTTT.